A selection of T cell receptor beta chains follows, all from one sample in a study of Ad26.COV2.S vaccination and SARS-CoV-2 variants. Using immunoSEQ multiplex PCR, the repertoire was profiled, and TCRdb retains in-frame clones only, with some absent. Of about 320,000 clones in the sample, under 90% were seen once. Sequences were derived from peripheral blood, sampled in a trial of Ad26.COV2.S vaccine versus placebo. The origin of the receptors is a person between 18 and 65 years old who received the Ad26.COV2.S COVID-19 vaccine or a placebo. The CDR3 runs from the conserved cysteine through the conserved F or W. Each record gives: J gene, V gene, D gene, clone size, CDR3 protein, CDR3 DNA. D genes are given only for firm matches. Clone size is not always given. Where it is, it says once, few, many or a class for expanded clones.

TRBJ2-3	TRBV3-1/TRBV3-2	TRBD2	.	CASSPPTSGGLDTQYF	TGTGCCAGCAGTCCCCCGACTAGCGGGGGGTTGGATACGCAGTATTTT
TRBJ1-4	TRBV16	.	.	CASNLGGRGGEKLFF	TGTGCCAGCAATCTAGGGGGACGTGGTGGAGAAAAACTGTTTTTT
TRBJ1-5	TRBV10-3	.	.	CAISEGGGRSNQPQHF	TGTGCCATCAGTGAGGGAGGGGGAAGGAGCAATCAGCCCCAGCATTTT
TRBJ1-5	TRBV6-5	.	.	CASSYSGVGNQPQHF	TGTGCCAGCAGTTATTCAGGGGTGGGCAATCAGCCCCAGCATTTT
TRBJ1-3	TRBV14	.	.	CASSQSTLREGSGNTIYF	TGTGCCAGCAGCCAATCCACCTTACGGGAAGGCTCTGGAAACACCATATATTTT
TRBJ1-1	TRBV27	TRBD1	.	CASSPWTGAGDTEAFF	TGTGCCAGCAGTCCATGGACAGGGGCGGGGGACACTGAAGCTTTCTTT
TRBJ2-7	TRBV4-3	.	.	CASSQELAGHSYEQYF	TGCGCCAGCAGCCAAGAACTGGCGGGGCACTCGTACGAGCAGTACTTC
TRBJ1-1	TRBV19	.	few	CASKETMNTEAFF	TGTGCCAGTAAAGAGACCATGAACACTGAAGCTTTCTTT
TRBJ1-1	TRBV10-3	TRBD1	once	CATGEQGMNTEAFF	TGTGCCACCGGGGAACAGGGGATGAACACTGAAGCTTTCTTT
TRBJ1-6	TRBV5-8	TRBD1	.	CASSTQGQGATGNSPLHF	TGTGCCAGCAGCACCCAAGGACAGGGGGCAACCGGGAATTCACCCCTCCACTTT
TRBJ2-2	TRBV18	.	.	CASSPRAGSNTGELFF	TGTGCCAGCTCACCACGGGCCGGGAGCAACACCGGGGAGCTGTTTTTT
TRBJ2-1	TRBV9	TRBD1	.	CASSFQDRGSYNEQFF	TGTGCCAGCAGCTTCCAGGACAGGGGCTCCTACAATGAGCAGTTCTTC
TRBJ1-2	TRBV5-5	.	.	CASMAARVNYGYTF	TGTGCCAGCATGGCGGCCCGGGTGAACTATGGCTACACCTTC
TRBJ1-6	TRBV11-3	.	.	CASSLTGRNSPLHF	TGTGCCAGCAGCTTAACGGGACGAAATTCACCCCTCCACTTT
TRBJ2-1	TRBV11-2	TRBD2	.	CASSLGLAFVNEQFF	TGTGCCAGCAGCTTGGGACTAGCATTCGTCAATGAGCAGTTCTTC
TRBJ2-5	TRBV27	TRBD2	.	CASSSGLAGGARVETQYF	TGTGCCAGCAGTTCCGGACTAGCGGGAGGGGCCCGGGTGGAGACCCAGTACTTC
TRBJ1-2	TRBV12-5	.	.	CASGFSRTYYGYTF	TGTGCTAGTGGTTTCAGCCGGACTTACTATGGCTACACCTTC
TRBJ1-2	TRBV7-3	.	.	CASSFGRAKLYGYTF	TGTGCCAGCAGCTTTGGCAGGGCTAAACTCTATGGCTACACCTTC
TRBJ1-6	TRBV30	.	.	CAWSTQGLGNSPLHF	TGTGCCTGGAGTACCCAGGGGCTAGGGAATTCACCCCTCCACTTT
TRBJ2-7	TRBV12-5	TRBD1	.	CASGSGTGGSYEQYF	TGTGCTAGTGGTTCGGGGACAGGGGGTTCCTACGAGCAGTACTTC
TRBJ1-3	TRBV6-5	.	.	CASSYEGLSGNTIYF	TGTGCCAGCAGTTACGAAGGGCTCTCTGGAAACACCATATATTTT
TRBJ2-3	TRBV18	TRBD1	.	CASSLQPGGLQYF	TGTGCCAGCTCTCTACAACCAGGGGGTCTTCAGTATTTT
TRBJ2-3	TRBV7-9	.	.	CASTRRSDTQYF	TGTGCCAGCACCAGGCGGTCAGATACGCAGTATTTT
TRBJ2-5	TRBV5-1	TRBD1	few	CASSFRDSLQETQYF	TGCGCCAGCAGCTTTAGGGACAGCCTCCAAGAGACCCAGTACTTC
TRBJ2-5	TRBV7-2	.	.	CASSFSGPQETQYF	TGTGCCAGCAGCTTCAGCGGGCCACAAGAGACCCAGTACTTC
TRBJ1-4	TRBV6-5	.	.	CASRGLGWVNEKLFF	TGTGCCAGCAGGGGATTAGGGTGGGTGAATGAAAAACTGTTTTTT
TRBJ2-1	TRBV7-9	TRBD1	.	CASSLGDRPYNEQFF	TGTGCCAGCAGCTTGGGGGACAGACCTTACAATGAGCAGTTCTTC
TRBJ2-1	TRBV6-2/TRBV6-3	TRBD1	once	CASSGRPGTGDNEQFF	TGTGCCAGCAGTGGCAGGCCCGGGACAGGAGACAATGAGCAGTTCTTC
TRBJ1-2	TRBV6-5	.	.	CASSKIGSYGYTF	TGTGCCAGCAGTAAAATCGGGAGCTATGGCTACACCTTC
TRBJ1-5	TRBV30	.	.	CAWSVSMNNQPQHF	TGTGCCTGGAGTGTATCAATGAACAATCAGCCCCAGCATTTT
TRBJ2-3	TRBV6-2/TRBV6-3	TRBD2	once	CASSYDREGHTDTQYF	TGTGCCAGCAGTTACGACCGGGAGGGCCATACAGATACGCAGTATTTT
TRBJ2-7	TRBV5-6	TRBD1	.	CASRRTGGLYEQYF	TGTGCCAGCAGAAGGACAGGGGGTCTTTACGAGCAGTACTTC
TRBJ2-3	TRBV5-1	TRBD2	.	CATSFSGGAYDTQYF	TGCGCCACGTCCTTCAGCGGGGGGGCTTACGATACGCAGTATTTT
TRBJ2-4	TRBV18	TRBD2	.	CASSPPGSGGYKNIQYF	TGTGCCAGCTCACCACCAGGTAGCGGGGGATACAAAAACATTCAGTACTTC
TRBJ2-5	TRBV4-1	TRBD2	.	CASSQDRQGGKETQYF	TGCGCCAGCAGCCAAGATAGGCAGGGAGGGAAGGAGACCCAGTACTTC
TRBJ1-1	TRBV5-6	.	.	CASSLPGGTLPQTGTEAFF	TGTGCCAGCAGCCTCCCCGGGGGGACACTACCGCAGACGGGCACTGAAGCTTTCTTT
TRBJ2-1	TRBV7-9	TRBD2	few	CASNPPLAGPYNEQFF	TGTGCCAGCAACCCGCCTTTAGCGGGACCTTACAATGAGCAGTTCTTC
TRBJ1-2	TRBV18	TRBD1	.	CASSPQGARDGYTF	TGTGCCAGCTCACCGCAGGGGGCGCGAGATGGCTACACCTTC
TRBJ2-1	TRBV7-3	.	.	CASSLGPYNEQFF	TGTGCCAGCAGCTTAGGTCCCTACAATGAGCAGTTCTTC
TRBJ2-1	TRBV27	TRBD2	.	CASSSWTSGSGEQFF	TGTGCCAGCAGTTCTTGGACTAGCGGGAGTGGTGAGCAGTTCTTC
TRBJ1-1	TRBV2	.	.	CASTPLTGMNTEAFF	TGTGCCAGCACCCCCTTGACAGGTATGAACACTGAAGCTTTCTTT
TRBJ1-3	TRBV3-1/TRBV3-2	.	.	CASTRQGNTIYF	TGTGCCAGCACCCGACAGGGAAACACCATATATTTT
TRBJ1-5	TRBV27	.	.	CASSLKNRQPQHF	TGTGCCAGCAGCCTCAAGAACCGCCAGCCCCAGCATTTT
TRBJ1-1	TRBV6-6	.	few	CASSYSVNTEAFF	TGTGCCAGCAGTTACTCGGTGAACACTGAAGCTTTCTTT
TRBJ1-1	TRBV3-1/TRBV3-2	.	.	CASSRDLMNTEAFF	TGTGCCAGCAGCCGAGACCTTATGAACACTGAAGCTTTCTTT
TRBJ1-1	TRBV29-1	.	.	CSALTGGAIEAFF	TGCAGCGCCCTAACAGGTGGGGCGATTGAAGCTTTCTTT
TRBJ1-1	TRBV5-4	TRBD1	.	CASSLQGAYTEAFF	TGTGCCAGCAGCCTGCAGGGGGCTTATACTGAAGCTTTCTTT
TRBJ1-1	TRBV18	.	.	CASSLLTGQNTEAFF	TGTGCCAGCTCACTCCTGACAGGCCAGAACACTGAAGCTTTCTTT
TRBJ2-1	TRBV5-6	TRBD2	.	CASSETSGNEQFF	TGTGCCAGCAGTGAAACTAGCGGGAATGAGCAGTTCTTC
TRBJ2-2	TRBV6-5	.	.	CASSSTGTLGTGELFF	TGTGCCAGCAGTTCCACCGGGACTCTCGGGACCGGGGAGCTGTTTTTT
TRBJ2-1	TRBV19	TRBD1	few	CASMPGQGSNEQFF	TGTGCCAGTATGCCGGGACAGGGTAGTAATGAGCAGTTCTTC
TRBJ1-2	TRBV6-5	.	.	CAAYGEFYGYTF	TGTGCCGCCTATGGGGAATTCTATGGCTACACCTTC
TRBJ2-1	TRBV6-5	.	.	CASSYSGGWRAEQFF	TGTGCCAGCAGTTACAGTGGGGGCTGGAGAGCTGAGCAGTTCTTC
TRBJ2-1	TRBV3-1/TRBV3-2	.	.	CASSQGTDPQYNEQFF	TGTGCCAGCAGCCAAGGGACGGACCCACAATACAATGAGCAGTTCTTC
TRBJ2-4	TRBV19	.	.	CASSSGELAKNIQYF	TGTGCCAGTAGTAGCGGCGAACTAGCCAAAAACATTCAGTACTTC
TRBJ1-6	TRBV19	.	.	CASSITSSYNSPLHF	TGTGCCAGTAGTATAACAAGCTCCTATAATTCACCCCTCCACTTT
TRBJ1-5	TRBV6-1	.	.	CASSDTAVSNQPQHF	TGTGCCAGCAGTGACACGGCAGTTAGCAATCAGCCCCAGCATTTT
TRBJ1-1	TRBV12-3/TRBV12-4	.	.	CASSFTGGTEAFF	TGTGCCAGCAGTTTTACGGGGGGGACTGAAGCTTTCTTT
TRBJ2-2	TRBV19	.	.	CASSPPGGGELFF	TGTGCCAGTAGTCCCCCCGGAGGCGGGGAGCTGTTTTTT